This TCR beta chain was observed in a study of glioma-infiltrating T cells after dendritic cell vaccination. The trim removed 7 bases at V and 9 bases at J, leaving 12 bases unmatched. CDR1 GTSNPN and CDR2 SVGIG come from the germline V gene (reference sequence). The CDR3 loop spans 14 amino acids. The time point denotes: after dendritic cell vaccination, including at tumor progression/relapse. Isocitrate dehydrogenase mutation was absent in all glioblastoma patients. The PCR used 60 V beta and 13 J beta primers. Method: immunoSEQ multiplex PCR; TCRdb's copy keeps in-frame clones and lacks some. The sample consists of around 78,000 clones, roughly 84% of them appearing once.

Sequenced material: blood, taken after dendritic cell vaccination. The TCR was taken from a human donor with glioblastoma. This chain connects TRBV30 to TRBJ2-1, with TRBD1 identical over 10 bases. DNA of the CDR3: TGTGCCTTTCAGACAGGGGGCAAGTTAGGTGAGCAGTTCTTC. It translates to CAFQTGGKLGEQFF.